Presented here are 20 T cell receptor beta chains from one specimen sequenced in a study of response to subunit inactivated influenza vaccine. One entry per CDR3 protein, called by TCRdb with MiXCR from the RT-PCR reads. This table holds more than 450,000 distinct CDR3 sequences, approximately 11% found once. These data also featured in a second study, about T cells expressing NK-cell markers. Per that paper: TCR beta cDNA was generated via 5'RACE template switching incorporating UMIs.

Sample: PBMCs from blood, taken on the day of vaccination. These receptors were collected from a middle-aged man who received an inactivated influenza vaccine.

This clonotype was counted only a few times. The chain couples TRBV6-5 to TRBJ2-7; 8 bases fit TRBD2. Germline V lookup: CDR1 MNHEY, CDR2 SVGAGI. Trimming at V came to 1 base and at J to 3 bases, leaving 5 bases not matched to a gene. This CDR3 is 15 amino acids long. CDR3 loop: CASSYLTGTSYEQYF. In DNA, the CDR3 is TGTGCCAGCAGTTACTTAACTGGGACTAGCTACGAGCAGTACTTC.

This clonotype was seen a handful of times. The J gene is TRBJ2-2, the V gene TRBV30; tentatively, D is TRBD1 or TRBD2 (5 bases each). Germline V gene sequence: CDR1 GTSNPN, CDR2 SVGIG (reference sequence). The ends were cut back, 1 base at V and 3 bases at J, with 18 bases in the middle. CDR3 length: 17 amino acids. The CDR3 nucleotides are TGTGCCTGGAGTGACCCCCAGGGTACGAGGGACACCGGGGAGCTGTTTTTT. It is translated as CAWSDPQGTRDTGELFF.

This clonotype was picked up a small number of times. The V call is TRBV27, the J call TRBJ1-6; D possibly corresponds to TRBD1 (5 bases). The germline gives CDR1 MNHEY, CDR2 SMNVEV (reference sequence). Trimming stripped 5 bases from V and 0 bases from J, with 11 bases between. The length of the CDR3 is 16 residues. The CDR3 DNA is TGTGCCAGCAGTCAGCGACAGAGCTCCTATAATTCACCCCTCCACTTT. Its protein is CASSQRQSSYNSPLHF.

V and J are TRBV11-2 and TRBJ2-4, with unresolved D. The V end was cut by 5 bases, the J end by 0 bases, with 14 bases between. Germline V lookup: CDR1 SGHAT, CDR2 FQNNGV. There are 16 residues in the CDR3. CDR3 loop: CASSPLRGLAKNIQYF. DNA for the CDR3: TGTGCCAGCAGCCCCCTAAGAGGTCTAGCCAAAAACATTCAGTACTTC.

This clonotype was counted only a few times. The genes are TRBV20-1 and TRBJ2-2; D not certain. There are 14 residues in the CDR3. Trimming cost V 3 bases and J 1 base, with 9 bases left between them. Germline CDR1 reads DFQATT; CDR2 reads SNEGSKA (reference sequence). CDR3 in amino acids: CSARGWGNTGELFF. CDR3 bases: TGCAGTGCTAGGGGGTGGGGGAACACCGGGGAGCTGTTTTTT.

This clonotype was counted a few times. V usage is TRBV5-1 and J usage is TRBJ2-5; 8 nucleotides line up with TRBD1. Looked up from germline, CDR1 is SGHRS and CDR2 is YFSETQ. CDR3 size: 12 residues. Trimming took 4 bases from V and 5 from J; bases not matched to a gene: 1. The CDR3 region has the DNA TGCGCCAGCAGCCGGACAGGGGAGACCCAGTACTTC. Its translation: CASSRTGETQYF.

This clonotype has just a few counts. This chain joins TRBV29-1 and TRBJ1-1; weak D call: TRBD1 (5 bases). The CDR3 runs 14 residues. V lost 5 bases, J lost 0 bases, and 13 bases lay in between. Germline assignment: CDR1 SQVTM and CDR2 ANQGSEA. CDR3 nucleotides: TGCAGCGTTCTCCCCAGGGCAGTGAACACTGAAGCTTTCTTT. Translated: CSVLPRAVNTEAFF.

In this sample, this clonotype turned up a few times. The chain links TRBV3-1 to TRBJ2-1, with TRBD2 matching 14 bases. Germline CDR1 LGHDT, CDR2 YNNKEL (reference sequence). This CDR3 contains 15 residues. V lost 4 bases, J lost 9 bases, and 5 bases stayed unmatched. The CDR3 DNA is TGTGCCAGCAGCCCGACTAGCGGGGGGGCCGGTGAGCAGTTCTTC. Its protein product is CASSPTSGGAGEQFF.

This clonotype was counted many times. The chain joins TRBV5-4 to TRBJ2-1; D unresolved. Germline CDR1 and CDR2: SGHNT and YYREEE (reference sequence). The CDR3 runs to 14 residues. V gave up 0 bases and J gave up 11 bases, with 15 bases separating them. CDR3 in amino acids: CASSLAKSTPKQFF. The CDR3 DNA follows: TGTGCCAGCAGCTTGGCCAAGTCAACACCAAAGCAGTTCTTC.

This clonotype turned up a few times. The rearrangement joins TRBV6-1 to TRBJ1-1; 8 bases line up with TRBD1. There are 13 residues in the CDR3. V shed 4 bases and J 8 bases; nucleotides not matched to a gene: 6. CDR1 and CDR2 (germline): MNHNS, SASEGT. CDR3 bases: TGTGCCAGCAGTGGGACAGGGATGTCCGAAGCTTTCTTT. It encodes CASSGTGMSEAFF.

This clonotype was counted only a few times. The J gene is TRBJ2-7, the V gene TRBV4-3; D unresolved. V was trimmed by 0 bases and J by 5 bases, leaving 11 bases between them. Germline assignment: CDR1 LGHNA and CDR2 YSLEER. The CDR3 sequence is 14 residues long. CDR3 sequence reads: CASSQDLTSHEQYF. The CDR3 region has the DNA TGCGCCAGCAGCCAAGATCTCACCAGCCACGAGCAGTACTTC.

This clonotype has ten or more counts. V gene TRBV10-3 combines with J gene TRBJ2-1; D gene uncertain. V lost 0 bases and J lost 10, with 4 bases in between. CDR1 and CDR2 from the germline V gene are ENHRY and SYGVKD. CDR3 size: 11 residues. DNA for the CDR3: TGTGCCATCAGTGAGTCGAGGGAGCAGTTCTTC. Translating it yields CAISESREQFF.

V gene TRBV5-1 combines with J gene TRBJ2-7, with 13 bases lining up with TRBD2. The CDR3 has 15 residues. The V gene's germline CDR1 is SGHRS and CDR2 YFSETQ. V was pared by 3 bases and J by 3 bases, with 3 bases of the junction left unmatched. The CDR3 sequence: CASSWGTSGDYEQYF. The CDR3 DNA follows: TGCGCCAGCAGCTGGGGGACTAGCGGGGACTACGAGCAGTACTTC.

The sample holds a few counts of this clonotype. The gene calls are TRBV19 and TRBJ1-5; D call uncertain. This CDR3 has 14 residues. Per the germline V gene, CDR1 is LNHDA and CDR2 is SQIVND (reference sequence). Trimming took off 4 bases at V and 0 bases at J, with 7 bases between the two ends. Here the CDR3 DNA reads TGTGCCAGTAGTAAGGAATATAGCAATCAGCCCCAGCATTTT. Its translation is CASSKEYSNQPQHF.

This clonotype was recorded a few times. This sequence joins TRBV5-5 and TRBJ2-1; 8 nucleotides line up with TRBD2. Germline assignment: CDR1 SGHKS and CDR2 YYEKEE (reference sequence). After removal of 3 bases from V and 4 bases from J, the junction contained 6 bases not matched to a gene. This CDR3 comprises 15 residues. Here the CDR3 reads CASSSGGLLYNEQFF. CDR3 nucleotides: TGTGCCAGCAGCTCGGGGGGGCTCTTATACAATGAGCAGTTCTTC.

The chain is built from TRBV5-1 and TRBJ1-1; 7 bases are a match to TRBD1. CDR1 and CDR2 (germline): SGHRS, YFSETQ. Trimming took 4 bases from V and 0 from J; bases not matched to a gene: 9. The CDR3 is made up of 16 amino acids. The CDR3 nucleotides are TGCGCCAGCAGCCTGAATTTAGGACAGGTGAACACTGAAGCTTTCTTT. Translation gives CASSLNLGQVNTEAFF.

There are a few counts of this clonotype. V is TRBV6-5 and J is TRBJ2-5; TRBD2 matches at 12 bases. CDR3 length equals 16 residues. V was pared by 2 bases and J by 5 bases, with 6 bases of the junction left unmatched. Germline loops: CDR1 MNHEY, CDR2 SVGAGI. CDR3 nucleotides: TGTGCCAGCAGTTACCTAGCGGGAGGGTCTAGGGAGACCCAGTACTTC. Translation: CASSYLAGGSRETQYF.

This clonotype has a handful of counts. This sequence joins TRBV29-1 and TRBJ1-2; 8 bases align to TRBD1. CDR1 is SQVTM, CDR2 ANQGSEA, per germline. CDR3 length equals 13 residues. The trim removed 7 bases at V and 1 base at J, leaving 5 bases unmatched. CDR3 nucleotide sequence: TGCAGCGCCGGACAGGGAAATAACTATGGCTACACCTTC. Encoded protein: CSAGQGNNYGYTF.

V is TRBV20-1 and J is TRBJ2-5, with 9 nucleotides matching TRBD2. CDR1 is DFQATT and CDR2 is SNEGSKA in the germline V gene (reference sequence). The CDR3 is 13 residues long. After removal of 7 bases from V and 5 bases from J, the junction contained 8 bases not matched to a gene. This chain's CDR3 is CSGVAGVSETQYF. The CDR3 DNA sequence: TGCAGTGGTGTAGCGGGGGTTAGTGAGACCCAGTACTTC.

CDR3 sequence reads: CASSLSSGTDTQYF. In DNA form, the CDR3 reads TGTGCCAGCAGCTTGTCTAGCGGGACAGATACGCAGTATTTT. This chain links TRBV13 with TRBJ2-3; 8 bases agree with TRBD2. Germline CDR1 reads PRHDT; CDR2 reads FYEKMQ (reference sequence). Trimming at V came to 3 bases and at J to 3 bases, leaving 2 bases not matched to a gene. The CDR3 is 14 amino acids.